This T cell receptor (beta chain) was sequenced during a study of T cell repertoires in cytomegalovirus infection. Study-level findings and limits: Individuals carrying CMV plus the relevant HLA were identified by cumulative frequency of public TCR beta families.

A single record per CDR3 protein comes from TCRdb applying MiXCR to the reads. The sample shows about 470,000 distinct CDR3 sequences, 42% of them seen only once. This clonotype was seen a handful of times. The target antigen is unknown. This receptor was identified in a human donor in good health (CMV status not recorded). Some clones in this sample may be carry-over from other donors' samples. The sample was cultured PBMCs, taken from culture after CMV antigen stimulation.

In DNA, the CDR3 is TGTGCCAGCAGCTTAGGTGGGATGGATACGCAGTATTTT. It is translated as CASSLGGMDTQYF. This chain links TRBV7-2 with TRBJ2-3; no clear D. Trimming took 1 base from V and 6 from J, leaving 8 bases between them. Germline values: CDR1 SGHTA, CDR2 FQGNSA. The CDR3 length is 13 residues.